The 29 T cell receptor beta chains presented below share a single source sample, sequenced in a study of T cell repertoires in cytomegalovirus infection. Via MiXCR, TCRdb re-called the reads, giving one row per CDR3 protein. This table has almost 550,000 distinct CDR3 sequences, 16% appearing once. Sequenced material: CD8+ T cells from PBMCs. The receptors were gathered from a human donor in good health (CMV status not recorded). Some clones in this sample may be carry-over from other donors' samples.

In its sample, this clonotype was seen a few times. The CDR3 coding sequence is TGTGCCAGCAGCCCCTCTTCGCCTAGCGGGGGTCATCATGAGCAGTTCTTC. Translated: CASSPSSPSGGHHEQFF. The chain carries TRBV11-2 and TRBJ2-1; 10 nucleotides align to TRBD2. Per germline, CDR1 SGHAT and CDR2 FQNNGV. The CDR3 covers 17 residues. The V gene end was trimmed by 5 bases and the J gene end by 8 bases; junction bases not matched to a gene: 15.

The rearrangement joins TRBV2 to TRBJ2-7; maybe TRBD1 (5 bases). V gave up 7 bases and J gave up 6 bases, with 13 bases separating them. CDR1 SNHLY and CDR2 FYNNEI come from the germline V gene. CDR3 length equals 12 residues. The CDR3 region is CASTSGLVEQYF. The CDR3 DNA reads TGTGCCAGCACATCAGGGCTTGTCGAGCAGTACTTC.

The V call is TRBV28, the J call TRBJ1-2, with D possibly matching TRBD1 (5 bases). Between the trimmed V and J ends, which lost 4 bases and 4 bases, there was a span of 22 bases. This CDR3 comprises 17 residues. The V gene's germline CDR1 is MDHEN and CDR2 SYDVKM. The CDR3 nucleotides read TGTGCCAGCAGTTCCGACAGAGAGTGGAATCAGCCCTATGGCTACACCTTC. Protein product: CASSSDREWNQPYGYTF.

The chain recombines TRBV9 with TRBJ2-1, with 7 bases lining up with TRBD1. Germline CDR1 and CDR2: SGDLS and YYNGEE. The CDR3 has 15 residues. V lost 6 bases, J lost 1 base, and 7 bases stayed unmatched. CDR3 loop: CASTGKGASYNEQFF. As DNA, the CDR3 is TGTGCCAGCACCGGGAAGGGGGCATCCTACAATGAGCAGTTCTTC.

This clonotype was picked up many times. This chain links TRBV4-1 with TRBJ2-7; 9 nucleotides match TRBD2. Germline V gene lookup returns CDR1 MGHRA and CDR2 YSYEKL. After removal of 2 bases from V and 6 bases from J, the junction contained 11 bases not matched to a gene. The length of the CDR3 is 16 residues. The CDR3 DNA reads TGCGCCAGCAGCCAAATGAGTGGCGGTAGCGGGAGCGAGCAGTACTTC. Amino acids: CASSQMSGGSGSEQYF.

This chain links TRBV6-1 with TRBJ2-7; weak D call: TRBD2 (7 bases). The CDR3 runs to 12 residues. Germline CDR1 and CDR2: MNHNS and SASEGT. V lost 10 bases and J lost 7, with 17 bases in between. The CDR3 DNA follows: TGTGCCACCAGGGGAGGGGTCGGTGAGCAGTACTTC. Encoded protein: CATRGGVGEQYF.

There are many counts of this clonotype. This chain joins TRBV19 and TRBJ1-1, with 7 bases identical to TRBD1. CDR1 is LNHDA and CDR2 is SQIVND in the germline V gene (reference sequence). CDR3 length: 15 residues. V gave up 2 bases and J gave up 4 bases; unmatched junction bases: 7. CDR3 residues: CASSIRPGGVTEAFF. CDR3 nucleotides: TGTGCCAGTAGTATACGGCCAGGGGGAGTCACTGAAGCTTTCTTT.

This clonotype was found many times. The genes are TRBV12-3 or TRBV12-4 and TRBJ2-5, with no clear D. This CDR3 contains 14 residues. V lost 6 bases to trimming and J lost 1 base, with 12 bases between them. In DNA, the CDR3 is TGTGCCAGCAGACTCCAACACCGCCAAGAGACCCAGTACTTC. Amino acid sequence: CASRLQHRQETQYF.

The table lists this clonotype with a few counts. This sequence joins TRBV4-1 and TRBJ2-1, with D maybe TRBD1 (6 bases). Germline CDR1 is MGHRA and CDR2 is YSYEKL. This CDR3 has 15 residues. V was trimmed by 10 bases and J by 0 bases, leaving 16 bases between them. This CDR3 reads CATSDRFLSYNEQFF. The CDR3 nucleotides read TGCGCCACCTCAGACAGGTTCCTCTCCTACAATGAGCAGTTCTTC.

This chain uses TRBV6-1 with TRBJ2-7; 11 bases agree with TRBD1. This CDR3 has 16 residues. J lost 4 bases, V lost 6 bases, and 11 bases had no gene match. The germline CDR1 and CDR2 sequences are MNHNS and SASEGT. The CDR3 DNA reads as TGTGCCAGCAGACCCCACGGACAGGGGGCTTCGTACGAGCAGTACTTC. Amino acids: CASRPHGQGASYEQYF.

The chain is built from TRBV12-3 or TRBV12-4 and TRBJ1-2; TRBD1 might be the D (6 bases). V was shortened by 5 bases and J by 2 bases, with 15 bases between the two germline ends. The CDR3 length is 15 residues. CDR3 residues: CASSPSTGLNYGYTF. In DNA form, the CDR3 reads TGTGCCAGCAGTCCCTCCACAGGGCTAAACTATGGCTACACCTTC.

The rearrangement links TRBV7-9 to TRBJ1-4, with 7 bases fitting TRBD1. CDR1 and CDR2 (germline): SEHNR, FQNEAQ (reference sequence). The trim removed 7 bases at V and 13 bases at J, leaving 9 bases unmatched. The CDR3 covers 12 residues. CDR3 amino acids: CASTQTGQSLFF. CDR3 bases: TGTGCCAGCACCCAGACGGGACAGTCACTGTTTTTT.

For this clonotype: With a much larger clone just one base away, this may be a read error. This rearrangement joins TRBV5-6 to TRBJ2-1, with 9 bases lining up with TRBD1. Germline V gene data show CDR1 as SGHDT and CDR2 as YYEEEE. The CDR3 has 15 residues. The J segment lost 11 bases and the V segment lost 0 bases, leaving 9 bases of the junction unmatched. As DNA, the CDR3 is TGTGCCAGCAGCTTGGGGGGACAGGGCAATAATCAGCAGTTCTTC. Protein: CASSLGGQGNNQQFF.

The chain uses TRBV5-6 and TRBJ2-5; D is perhaps TRBD1 or TRBD2 (6 bases each). CDR1 is SGHDT, CDR2 YYEEEE, per germline. V was cut by 0 bases and J by 4 bases, with 7 bases left in between. This CDR3 region has 13 residues. CDR3 sequence reads: CASSLAGAETQYF. As DNA, the CDR3 is TGTGCCAGCAGCTTGGCGGGGGCAGAGACCCAGTACTTC.

This chain links TRBV18 with TRBJ1-1; possibly TRBD1 for D (6 bases). Germline V gene lookup returns CDR1 KGHSH and CDR2 LQKENI. V lost 5 bases to trimming and J lost 0 bases, with 10 bases between them. CDR3 length equals 14 residues. The CDR3 DNA follows: TGTGCCAGCTCAGAGGGGGGCCTGAACACTGAAGCTTTCTTT. Its translation: CASSEGGLNTEAFF.

In this sample, this clonotype turned up many times. The chain is built from TRBV7-9 and TRBJ2-7; maybe TRBD2 (6 bases). This CDR3 has 14 residues. CDR1 is SEHNR and CDR2 is FQNEAQ in the germline V gene (reference sequence). Between the trimmed V and J ends, which lost 4 bases and 2 bases, there was a span of 12 bases. CDR3 sequence reads: CASSSSAGTYEQYF. CDR3 DNA sequence: TGTGCCAGCAGCTCTAGCGCGGGCACCTACGAGCAGTACTTC.

This clonotype was detected a few times. The chain uses TRBV4-2 and TRBJ1-4; no clear D gene. This CDR3 has 17 residues. Germline CDR1 reads LGHNA; CDR2 reads YNFKEQ. Trimming removed 1 base at V and 2 bases at J, with 14 bases between. CDR3 sequence (DNA): TGTGCCAGCAGCCAAGGGGGAGAGGGTTTCACTAATGAAAAACTGTTTTTT. Protein sequence: CASSQGGEGFTNEKLFF.

Many counts were recorded for this clonotype. The chain couples TRBV28 to TRBJ2-1; TRBD2 matches 12 bases. The CDR3 extends over 16 amino acids. CDR1 is MDHEN and CDR2 is SYDVKM in the germline V gene. V was clipped by 5 bases and J by 7 bases; unmatched bases: 9. CDR3 DNA: TGTGCCAGCAGTCCGACTAGCGGGAGCGGGGAGAATGAGCAGTTCTTC. This gives the protein CASSPTSGSGENEQFF. Drawing the rest from reference TRBV28 and TRBJ2-1, the complete variable domain is DVKVTQSSRYLVKRTGEKVFLECVQDMDHENMFWYRQDPGLGLRLIYFSYDVKMKEKGDIPEGYSVSREKKERFSLILESASTNQTSMYLCASSPTSGSGENEQFFGPGTRLTVL.

The chain joins TRBV9 to TRBJ2-7, with D maybe TRBD2 (6 bases). V lost 3 bases and J 4 bases, leaving 11 bases between the germline ends. CDR3 length: 13 amino acids. Germline V gives CDR1 SGDLS, CDR2 YYNGEE. The CDR3 region is CASSDGTPYEQYF. Written as DNA, the CDR3 is TGTGCCAGCAGCGACGGGACTCCATACGAGCAGTACTTC.

In its sample, this clonotype was seen many times. The V gene is TRBV6-1, the J gene TRBJ2-7; 8 bases align to TRBD2. This CDR3 region has 15 residues. V trimming: 2 bases; J trimming: 2 bases; junction bases outside the gene matches: 5. The V gene's germline CDR1 is MNHNS and CDR2 SASEGT. The CDR3 DNA follows: TGTGCCAGCAGTGAACCGCGGGGGGCCCCCTACGAGCAGTACTTC. Translating gives CASSEPRGAPYEQYF.

This clonotype was observed at least ten times. The chain links TRBV10-3 to TRBJ2-1, with 8 bases identical to TRBD1. Germline V gene sequence: CDR1 ENHRY, CDR2 SYGVKD. The CDR3 has 17 residues. V was clipped by 6 bases and J by 0 bases; unmatched bases: 10. CDR3 DNA: TGTGCCATCAGGGACAGGGTGAGTCCCAGCTCCTACAATGAGCAGTTCTTC. Amino acids: CAIRDRVSPSSYNEQFF.

This clonotype was seen many times. The V and J genes are TRBV7-3 and TRBJ1-1, with D possibly matching TRBD1 (6 bases). The V end lost 5 bases, the J end lost 0 bases, and 10 bases lay between the germline ends. Germline lookup yields CDR1 SGHTA and CDR2 FQGTGA. The CDR3 length is 14 residues. CDR3 DNA sequence: TGTGCCAGCAGCGCGACAGGCTTGAACACTGAAGCTTTCTTT. Residues: CASSATGLNTEAFF.

This clonotype has a handful of counts. V and J are TRBV20-1 and TRBJ2-5; TRBD2 is a possible D gene (6 bases). Germline V gives CDR1 DFQATT, CDR2 SNEGSKA (reference sequence). CDR3 size: 15 residues. V lost 3 bases to trimming and J lost 1 base, with 15 bases between them. The CDR3 DNA reads TGCAGTGCTAGGGCTTTGGGGGACTCCCAAGAGACCCAGTACTTC. Encoded protein: CSARALGDSQETQYF.

This clonotype was detected many times. The CDR3 sequence: CASSLPLGQEAFF. The CDR3 nucleotides are TGTGCCAGCAGCTTACCTCTAGGACAGGAAGCTTTCTTT. The rearrangement uses TRBV11-2 and TRBJ1-1, with D possibly being TRBD1 (6 bases). CDR1 is SGHAT, CDR2 FQNNGV, per germline. V gave up 2 bases and J gave up 8 bases, with 12 bases separating them. CDR3 length: 13 residues.

This clonotype was picked up a small number of times. The genes are TRBV6-5 and TRBJ2-7; D is perhaps TRBD2 (5 bases). The germline V gene encodes CDR1 MNHEY and CDR2 SVGAGI. This CDR3 has 15 residues. V lost 6 bases to trimming and J lost 2 bases, with 17 bases between them. CDR3 sequence (DNA): TGTGCCAGCAGGGCCTCCGGGGAAACTGCCTACGAGCAGTACTTC. It yields the protein CASRASGETAYEQYF.

This clonotype was detected many times. The chain employs TRBV28 and TRBJ2-7; 7 nucleotides agree with TRBD2. The germline gives CDR1 MDHEN, CDR2 SYDVKM. The V segment lost 3 bases and the J segment 3 bases; nucleotides outside the gene matches: 8. This CDR3 is built from 15 residues. In DNA, the CDR3 is TGTGCCAGCAGTTTTTGGGCTAGCGGTATCTACGAGCAGTACTTC. Protein sequence: CASSFWASGIYEQYF.

This clonotype came up many times. This chain links TRBV27 with TRBJ2-7; 11 nucleotides agree with TRBD1. V lost 5 bases to trimming and J lost 6 bases; unmatched junction nucleotides: 12. Germline V CDR1 and CDR2: MNHEY, SMNVEV (reference sequence). This CDR3 is 16 amino acids long. In DNA, the CDR3 is TGTGCCAGCAGTCTACCCGGGACAGGGGGTCTCTTCGAGCAGTACTTC. Its translation is CASSLPGTGGLFEQYF.

This clonotype was counted at least ten times. The rearrangement joins TRBV7-8 to TRBJ2-7; D is perhaps TRBD1 (6 bases). CDR3 length: 13 residues. Trimming pared 5 bases from V and 3 bases from J, leaving 11 bases between. The germline CDR1 and CDR2 sequences are SGHVS and FQNEAQ. The CDR3 sequence: CASSTDSSYEQYF. The CDR3 bases are TGTGCCAGCAGCACGGACAGTAGCTACGAGCAGTACTTC.

The chain joins TRBV19 to TRBJ2-5; TRBD1 aligns across 9 bases. The ends lost 7 bases at V and 3 bases at J; junction bases unmatched: 3. This CDR3 region has 13 residues. Germline V gene data show CDR1 as LNHDA and CDR2 as SQIVND (reference sequence). The CDR3 protein is CASTTGGEETQYF. The CDR3 region has the DNA TGTGCCAGTACTACAGGGGGCGAAGAGACCCAGTACTTC.